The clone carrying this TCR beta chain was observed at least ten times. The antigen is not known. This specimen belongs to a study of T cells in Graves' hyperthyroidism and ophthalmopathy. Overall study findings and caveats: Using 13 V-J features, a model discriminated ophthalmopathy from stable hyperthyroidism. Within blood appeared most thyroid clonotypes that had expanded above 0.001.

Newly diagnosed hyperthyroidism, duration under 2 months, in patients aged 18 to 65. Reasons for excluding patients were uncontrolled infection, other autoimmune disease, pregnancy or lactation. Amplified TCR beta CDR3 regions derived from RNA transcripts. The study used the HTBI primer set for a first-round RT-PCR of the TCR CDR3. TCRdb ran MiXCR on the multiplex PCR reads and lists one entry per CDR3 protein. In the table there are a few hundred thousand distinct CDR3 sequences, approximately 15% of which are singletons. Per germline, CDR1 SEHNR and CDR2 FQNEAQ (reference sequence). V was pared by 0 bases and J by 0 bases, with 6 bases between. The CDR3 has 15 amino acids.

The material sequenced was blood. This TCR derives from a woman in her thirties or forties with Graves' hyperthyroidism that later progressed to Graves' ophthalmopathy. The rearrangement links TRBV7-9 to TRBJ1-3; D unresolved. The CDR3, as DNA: TGTGCCAGCAGCTTAGCGCAACTCTCTGGAAACACCATATATTTT. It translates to CASSLAQLSGNTIYF. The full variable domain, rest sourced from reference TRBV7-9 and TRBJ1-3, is DTGVSQNPRHKITKRGQNVTFRCDPISEHNRLYWYRQTLGQGPEFLTYFQNEAQLEKSRLLSDRFSAERPKGSFSTLEIQRTEQGDSAMYLCASSLAQLSGNTIYFGEGSWLTVV.